What follows is one T cell receptor (beta chain) and its context. This clonotype was counted ten times or more. The antigen this receptor binds is unknown. No base-level quality is on record; no much larger clone is a single base apart. TCR beta CDR3 regions were amplified from RNA transcripts. For the first round of RT-PCR on the TCR CDR3, the HTBI primer set was used together with the Qiagen OneStep RT-PCR kit. Libraries were constructed in a second round of multiplex PCR, after which size selection and purification were performed. The libraries were sequenced on an Illumina HiSeq2000 using paired-end 100 bp reads. Under the source paper's analysis protocol: SOAPnuke was used to process the raw data, throwing out any read that contained adapters or uncalled bases, had a mean Phred below 15, or lacked an exact constant-primer or identifier match. High-quality paired reads were merged using COPE v1.2.5, and each unique nucleotide sequence was defined as a clonotype. MiTCR v1.1 was used to align the clonotypes against IMGT TRBV, TRBD and TRBJ reference segments. The analysis was restricted to V-J combinations with a frequency above 0.0001, which together covered just over 99% of the repertoires. A TCS score was defined as the ratio of F50 (clonal expansion) to E x V (chaos), with BLOSUM62-based TCRdist applied between CDR3 peptides within each V-J. Welch's t-statistics and random forest reduced 500 to 550 V-J features to some 14, which were used in a naive Bayes classifier (R e1071). The public reads were reanalyzed by TCRdb: fastp trimming at Q25, MiXCR alignment, in-frame beta chains only. Here each entry gathers all rows of one CDR3 protein and keeps the most common genes and DNA. The V and J calls reflect TCRdb's pipeline rather than the authors' work. Recorded for this sample are 300,000 to 450,000 distinct CDR3 sequences; approximately 13% of them occurred a single time. The ten largest account for around a tenth of the sample.

These data belong to a study of T cells in Graves' hyperthyroidism and ophthalmopathy (dated 2019 in TCRdb). With regard to the full study: Peripheral blood samples were taken at the time of initial diagnosis, prior to any treatment. Prospective prediction of ophthalmopathy was tested in an independent validation cohort consisting of 18 hyperthyroidism patients and over 15 patients who later progressed to ophthalmopathy. To identify TCR V-J signatures that set the groups apart, the researchers used a discovery cohort of about a hundred patients, made up of roughly 40 with Graves' ophthalmopathy and about 60 with stable Graves' hyperthyroidism. Following sampling, methimazole starting at 30 mg daily was given to hyperthyroidism patients, and high-dose intravenous methylprednisolone was given to ophthalmopathy patients. The paper reports TCR Vbeta CDR3 sequencing of some 140 peripheral blood samples: 40 to 45 ophthalmopathy, under 80 hyperthyroidism and approximately 17 progressor patients. In addition, the study compared T-cell repertoires in thyroid tissue and in blood from roughly 6 Graves' hyperthyroidism patients. The 75 to 100 discovery patients were divided at random into training and test sets in a 7:3 ratio.

The research as a whole found: Most expanded thyroid clonotypes (frequency above 0.001) were also detected in blood, suggesting blood repertoires may reflect thyroid immune responses. A 13 V-J signature model separated ophthalmopathy from stable hyperthyroidism, with around 88% sensitivity and about 81% specificity in cross-validation and 80%/75% in testing. In validation, the model predicted progression to ophthalmopathy with about 71% sensitivity and about 73% specificity, a median of 6.5 months before onset. Sample size was not statistically predetermined, and investigators were not blinded to group allocation.

A patient counted as having stable Graves' hyperthyroidism if no progression to ophthalmopathy occurred over 18 months of follow-up. The hyperthyroidism patients were between 18 and 65 years old and newly diagnosed, with a disease duration of less than 2 months. Exclusion was applied to patients with uncontrolled infections, other autoimmune diseases, pregnancy or lactation. Diagnoses relied on clinical symptoms, serum thyroxine and TRAb, thyroid ultrasound and orbital computed tomography. PBMCs were separated from 10 ml of fresh peripheral blood using Ficoll-Paque density gradient centrifugation. Trizol reagent was used to extract total RNA, and RNA quality was then checked on an Agilent 2100 Bioanalyzer. The source is a woman aged 18 to 35 with Graves' hyperthyroidism. Input material: blood.

The CDR3 region has the sequence CASSLRADRANYGYTF. The DNA sequence is given as TGTGCCAGCAGTTTAAGGGCTGACAGGGCTAACTATGGCTACACCTTC. Recombination connected TRBV27 to TRBJ1-2, with 7 bases matching TRBD1. Relative to germline, V is missing 2 bases and J is missing 0 bases, with 6 bases of the junction outside any gene match. The CDR3 holds 16 amino acids from the cysteine to the phenylalanine. The only DNA kept is the CDR3, 48 bases in frame from the first base. In the germline V gene (reference sequence), CDR1 corresponds to MNHEY and CDR2 to SMNVEV.